This T cell receptor (beta chain) is from a study of Ad26.COV2.S vaccination and SARS-CoV-2 variants. The germline V gene has CDR1 LNHDA and CDR2 SQIVND (reference sequence). This CDR3 spans 11 amino acids. Details on this clone: The target antigen is unknown.

Overall study results and limits: Breadth measured for non-spike TCRs was similar across vaccine and placebo recipients.

Treatment here: around 19 received Ad26.COV2.S at low or high dose, single or two shots; roughly 5 received placebo; per-sample allocation not given. Repertoires come from day 63 after the first vaccine or placebo injection. The repertoire was sequenced with immunoSEQ multiplex PCR; TCRdb's copy has only in-frame clones and lacks some. The top ten clones hold approximately 3.6% of a sample with a few hundred thousand clones, about nine tenths of them seen once. V usage is TRBV19 and J usage is TRBJ2-5; no clear D gene. This receptor was identified in a person between 18 and 65 years old who received the Ad26.COV2.S COVID-19 vaccine or a placebo. Sequenced material: peripheral blood, taken in a trial of Ad26.COV2.S vaccine versus placebo. This CDR3 reads CGKCYQETQYF. The CDR3 DNA sequence: TGTGGCAAGTGCTACCAAGAGACCCAGTACTTC.